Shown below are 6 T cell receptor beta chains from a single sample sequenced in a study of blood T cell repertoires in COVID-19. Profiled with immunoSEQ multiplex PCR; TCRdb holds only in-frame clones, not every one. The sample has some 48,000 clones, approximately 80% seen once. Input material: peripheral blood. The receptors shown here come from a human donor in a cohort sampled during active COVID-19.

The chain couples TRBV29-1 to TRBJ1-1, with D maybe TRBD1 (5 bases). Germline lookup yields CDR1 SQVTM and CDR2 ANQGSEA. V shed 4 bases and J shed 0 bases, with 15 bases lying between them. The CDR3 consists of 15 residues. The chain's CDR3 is CSVVEGVRMNTEAFF. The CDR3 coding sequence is TGCAGCGTTGTTGAAGGGGTCAGGATGAACACTGAAGCTTTCTTT.

CDR3 nucleotides: TGTGCCACCAGCCACAGGGTCAACCAGCCCCAGCATTTT. Translated, it gives CATSHRVNQPQHF. V and J are TRBV24-1 and TRBJ1-5, with D maybe TRBD1 (6 bases). The CDR3 is 13 residues long. V lost 7 bases and J 7 bases, leaving 13 bases between the germline ends. Germline CDR1 and CDR2: KGHDR and SFDVKD.

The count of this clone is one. The CDR3 here is CASSLAGEPPYEQYF. Written as DNA, the CDR3 is TGCGCCAGCAGCTTGGCCGGGGAACCTCCCTACGAGCAGTACTTC. The chain employs TRBV5-1 and TRBJ2-7; possibly TRBD2 for D (5 bases). The CDR3 sequence is 15 residues long. The germline gives CDR1 SGHRS, CDR2 YFSETQ. V lost 0 bases and J 2 bases, leaving 12 bases between the germline ends.

For the CDR3, the DNA is TGCAGCGTTGAGGACTTGGGCAATCCCCCCAATGAGCAGTTCTTC. It codes for CSVEDLGNPPNEQFF. The chain recombines TRBV29-1 with TRBJ2-1, with D possibly matching TRBD2 (5 bases). V was cut by 3 bases and J by 6 bases, with 18 bases left in between. The CDR3 is made up of 15 amino acids. Germline V gene sequence: CDR1 SQVTM, CDR2 ANQGSEA.

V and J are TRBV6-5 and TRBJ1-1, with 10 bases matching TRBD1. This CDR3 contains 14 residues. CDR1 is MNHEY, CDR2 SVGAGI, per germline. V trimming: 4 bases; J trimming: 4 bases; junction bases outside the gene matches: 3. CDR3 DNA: TGTGCCAGCAGTTTTGGGACAGGGGTCACTGAAGCTTTCTTT. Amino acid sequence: CASSFGTGVTEAFF.

The CDR3 bases are TGTGCCAGTATGGGACAGGGGAAACCGAACACTGAAGCTTTCTTT. Its translation is CASMGQGKPNTEAFF. The chain combines TRBV28 with TRBJ1-1, with 10 positions matching TRBD1. The CDR3 totals 15 residues. Per germline, CDR1 MDHEN and CDR2 SYDVKM. V lost 9 bases, J lost 1 base, and 8 bases stayed unmatched. Full variable domain (rest looked up from reference TRBV28 and TRBJ1-1): DVKVTQSSRYLVKRTGEKVFLECVQDMDHENMFWYRQDPGLGLRLIYFSYDVKMKEKGDIPEGYSVSREKKERFSLILESASTNQTSMYLCASMGQGKPNTEAFFGQGTRLTVV.